Listed here is a single TCR beta chain. These data are taken from a study of T cell responses to AZD1222 COVID-19 vaccine. Some clones are missing from TCRdb's copy, which holds only in-frame ones; the method was immunoSEQ multiplex PCR. The sample holds about 150,000 clones; around nine tenths are singletons and the top ten take roughly 2.8%. CDR3 length equals 14 residues. The V gene's germline CDR1 is MNHEY and CDR2 SVGAGI. V was clipped by 9 bases and J by 6 bases; unmatched bases: 8. The TCR was taken from an adult in good health. The sample here was peripheral blood, taken on day 0 of MenACWY control vaccination. This chain uses TRBV6-5 with TRBJ1-6, with 7 nucleotides matching TRBD1. The chain's CDR3 is CASGTEFLNSPLHF. The DNA of the CDR3 is TGTGCCAGTGGGACAGAGTTTCTTAATTCACCCCTCCACTTT.